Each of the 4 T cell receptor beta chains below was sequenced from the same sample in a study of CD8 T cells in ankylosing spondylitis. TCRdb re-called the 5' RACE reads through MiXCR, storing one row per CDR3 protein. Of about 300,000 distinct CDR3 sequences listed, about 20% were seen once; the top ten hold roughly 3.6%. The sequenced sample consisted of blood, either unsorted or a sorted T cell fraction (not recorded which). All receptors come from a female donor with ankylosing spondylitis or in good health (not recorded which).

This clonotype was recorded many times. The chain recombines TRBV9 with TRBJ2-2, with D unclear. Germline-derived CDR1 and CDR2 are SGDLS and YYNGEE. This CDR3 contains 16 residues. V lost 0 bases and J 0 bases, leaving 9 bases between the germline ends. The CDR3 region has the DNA TGTGCCAGCAGCGTAGGGGTCCTATCGAACACCGGGGAGCTGTTTTTT. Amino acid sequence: CASSVGVLSNTGELFF.

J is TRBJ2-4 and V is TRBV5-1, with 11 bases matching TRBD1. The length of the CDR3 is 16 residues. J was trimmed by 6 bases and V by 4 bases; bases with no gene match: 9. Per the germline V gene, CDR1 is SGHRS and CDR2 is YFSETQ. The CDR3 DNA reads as TGCGCCAGCAGCATAAGGACAGGGGGCAGCGGAAACATTCAGTACTTC. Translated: CASSIRTGGSGNIQYF.

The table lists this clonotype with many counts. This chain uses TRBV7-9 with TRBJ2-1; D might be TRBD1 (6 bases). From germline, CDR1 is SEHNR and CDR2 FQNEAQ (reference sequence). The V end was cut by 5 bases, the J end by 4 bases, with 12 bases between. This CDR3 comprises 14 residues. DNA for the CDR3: TGTGCCAGCAGCGACAGGCTTGAGTACAATGAGCAGTTCTTC. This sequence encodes CASSDRLEYNEQFF.

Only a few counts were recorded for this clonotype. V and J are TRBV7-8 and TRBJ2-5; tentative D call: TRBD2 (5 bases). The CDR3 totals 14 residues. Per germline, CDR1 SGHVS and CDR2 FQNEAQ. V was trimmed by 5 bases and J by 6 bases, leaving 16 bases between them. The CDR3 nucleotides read TGTGCCAGCAGCCCATCGGCGGACGGGAAGACCCAGTACTTC. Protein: CASSPSADGKTQYF. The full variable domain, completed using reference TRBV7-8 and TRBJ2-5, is GAGVSQSPRYKVAKRGQDVALRCDPISGHVSLFWYQQALGQGPEFLTYFQNEAQLDKSGLPSDRFFAERPEGSVSTLKIQRTQQEDSAVYLCASSPSADGKTQYFGPGTRLLVL.